The 30 T cell receptor beta chains presented below share a single source sample, sequenced in a study of T cell responses to AZD1222 COVID-19 vaccine. The data were produced by immunoSEQ multiplex PCR, yet TCRdb's version contains in-frame clones alone and is incomplete. The table records just under 100,000 clones, nearly 90% of them present only once. This specimen was peripheral blood, taken on day 0 of AZD1222 vaccination. Receptors were obtained from an adult in good health.

The J gene is TRBJ1-2, the V gene TRBV2; no reliable D call. Germline-derived CDR1 and CDR2 are SNHLY and FYNNEI. The CDR3 covers 12 residues. V lost 1 base and J lost 5, with 5 bases in between. CDR3: CASSEGTYGYTF. In DNA, the CDR3 is TGTGCCAGCAGTGAAGGAACATATGGCTACACCTTC.

This clone occurred once. CDR3 DNA: TGTGCCAGCAGTAGGACAGGGGGCGAGGAGGCCTACGAGCAGTACTTC. It encodes CASSRTGGEEAYEQYF. V and J are TRBV7-9 and TRBJ2-7; 11 nucleotides match TRBD1. The V segment lost 6 bases and the J segment 2 bases; nucleotides outside the gene matches: 9. This CDR3 contains 16 residues. CDR1 is SEHNR and CDR2 is FQNEAQ in the germline V gene (reference sequence).

The chain has TRBV7-2 and TRBJ1-2, with 7 nucleotides matching TRBD1. Germline V lookup: CDR1 SGHTA, CDR2 FQGNSA. The CDR3 runs to 16 residues. J gave up 0 bases and V 5 bases, and 9 bases lay outside the gene matches. This chain's CDR3 is CASSPRGPPANYGYTF. The CDR3 bases are TGTGCCAGCAGCCCAAGGGGGCCGCCAGCTAACTATGGCTACACCTTC.

The chain combines TRBV7-2 with TRBJ2-1, with 7 bases identical to TRBD2. V lost 3 bases and J lost 4; bases outside the gene matches: 3. The CDR3 length is 14 residues. Germline loops: CDR1 SGHTA, CDR2 FQGNSA. CDR3: CASSLGGGYNEQFF. The CDR3 DNA is TGTGCCAGCAGCTTGGGCGGGGGATACAATGAGCAGTTCTTC.

The chain recombines TRBV3-1 (or the pseudogene TRBV3-2) with TRBJ1-2; a possible D gene is TRBD1 (5 bases). Germline assignment: CDR1 LGHDT and CDR2 YNNKEL (reference sequence). V was clipped by 1 base and J by 3 bases, with 18 bases between them. This CDR3 has 17 residues. DNA of the CDR3: TGTGCCAGCAGCCAAGGGGTATGGCAGGGAATTTACTATGGCTACACCTTC. It is translated as CASSQGVWQGIYYGYTF.

J is TRBJ1-2 and V is TRBV11-1; 8 bases agree with TRBD1. CDR3 length equals 14 residues. V was pared by 5 bases and J by 2 bases, with 4 bases of the junction left unmatched. CDR1 and CDR2 from the germline V gene are SGHAT and FQDESV (reference sequence). The CDR3 loop is CASSPGQANYGYTF. For the CDR3, the DNA is TGTGCCAGCAGCCCGGGACAGGCCAACTATGGCTACACCTTC.

The rearrangement joins TRBV19 to TRBJ2-5, with TRBD2 matching 11 bases. Unmatched junction bases numbered 12, after V lost 8 bases and J lost 1 base. The CDR3 length is 17 residues. Per the germline V gene, CDR1 is LNHDA and CDR2 is SQIVND (reference sequence). This chain's CDR3 is CASARGASGGLQETQYF. DNA of the CDR3: TGTGCCAGTGCTCGAGGGGCTAGCGGGGGGCTCCAAGAGACCCAGTACTTC.

This clone is a singleton in its sample. V is TRBV6-5 and J is TRBJ1-2; tentatively, D is TRBD1 (5 bases). Germline CDR1 and CDR2: MNHEY and SVGAGI. V lost 0 bases, J lost 5 bases, and 16 bases lay in between. The CDR3 runs to 16 residues. The CDR3 reads CASSYSGQGNRYGYTF. The CDR3, as DNA: TGTGCCAGCAGTTACTCGGGGCAGGGAAATAGATATGGCTACACCTTC.

This clone was counted a single time. The rearrangement links TRBV2 to TRBJ2-3; 8 nucleotides match TRBD2. Trimming took 7 bases from V and 3 from J; bases not matched to a gene: 6. CDR1 and CDR2 from the germline V gene are SNHLY and FYNNEI. This CDR3 spans 14 amino acids. Written as DNA, the CDR3 is TGTGCCAGCACGGAACGGGGGGGGACAGATACGCAGTATTTT. Its protein product is CASTERGGTDTQYF.

CDR3: CAISSVGGRSGYTF. The CDR3 bases are TGTGCCATCAGTTCTGTCGGGGGACGAAGCGGCTACACCTTC. This rearrangement joins TRBV10-3 to TRBJ1-2; weak D call: TRBD1 (5 bases). Germline CDR1 reads ENHRY; CDR2 reads SYGVKD. The CDR3 extends over 14 amino acids. Trimming left V 5 bases short and J 8 bases short, with 18 bases between.

The CDR3 protein is CASIARGTGELFF. CDR3 coding DNA: TGTGCCAGTATCGCCCGGGGGACCGGGGAGCTGTTTTTT. V and J are TRBV19 and TRBJ2-2, with D possibly TRBD2 on 6 matching bases. CDR1 and CDR2 (germline): LNHDA, SQIVND (reference sequence). Between the trimmed V and J ends, which lost 7 bases and 5 bases, there was a span of 11 bases. The CDR3 sequence is 13 residues long.

The gene calls are TRBV27 and TRBJ1-6; D may be TRBD1 (5 bases). Looked up from germline, CDR1 is MNHEY and CDR2 is SMNVEV (reference sequence). The V end lost 4 bases, the J end lost 4 bases, and 11 bases lay between the germline ends. This CDR3 comprises 15 residues. This chain's CDR3 is CASSYDGGYNSPLHF. In DNA, the CDR3 is TGTGCCAGCAGTTACGACGGGGGTTATAATTCACCCCTCCACTTT.

The rearrangement uses TRBV18 and TRBJ2-5, with TRBD1 identical over 8 bases. Germline V gene data show CDR1 as KGHSH and CDR2 as LQKENI. The J segment lost 0 bases and the V segment lost 4 bases, leaving 4 bases of the junction unmatched. This CDR3 has 15 residues. The CDR3 protein is CASSRTGPYQETQYF. The CDR3 bases are TGTGCCAGCTCACGGACAGGGCCCTACCAAGAGACCCAGTACTTC. Together with reference TRBV18 and TRBJ2-5, the CDR3 gives the full variable domain: NAGVMQNPRHLVRRRGQEARLRCSPMKGHSHVYWYRQLPEEGLKFMVYLQKENIIDESGMPKERFSAEFPKEGPSILRIQQVVRGDSAAYFCASSRTGPYQETQYFGPGTRLLVL.

This chain links TRBV3-1 (or the pseudogene TRBV3-2) with TRBJ1-2; TRBD1 aligns across 7 bases. Trimming removed 5 bases from V and 6 bases from J; junction bases left unmatched: 6. This CDR3 contains 13 residues. The germline gives CDR1 LGHDT, CDR2 YNNKEL (reference sequence). The CDR3 here is CASSSSTGDGYTF. In nucleotides, the CDR3 is TGTGCCAGCAGCTCAAGTACAGGGGATGGCTACACCTTC.

This clone has a single count. The chain recombines TRBV11-3 with TRBJ1-2, with 9 positions matching TRBD1. The CDR3 is 14 residues long. Trimming took 1 base from V and 6 from J; bases not matched to a gene: 3. CDR1 and CDR2 (germline): SGHNT, YENEEA. In DNA form, the CDR3 reads TGTGCCAGCAGCTTAGTTACAGGGGGCGATGGCTACACCTTC. Amino acid sequence: CASSLVTGGDGYTF.

The chain has TRBV19 and TRBJ1-1, with 10 nucleotides matching TRBD1. CDR3 length: 14 amino acids. The germline V gene has CDR1 LNHDA and CDR2 SQIVND (reference sequence). Trimming removed 5 bases from V and 5 bases from J; junction bases left unmatched: 5. CDR3 coding DNA: TGTGCCAGTAGTCCCGGGACAGGGGCTACTGAAGCTTTCTTT. The encoded protein is CASSPGTGATEAFF.

The rearrangement uses TRBV13 and TRBJ2-3, with D perhaps matching TRBD2 (5 bases). The CDR3 is 14 amino acids. The germline gives CDR1 PRHDT, CDR2 FYEKMQ (reference sequence). V was trimmed by 4 bases and J by 5 bases, leaving 13 bases between them. The CDR3 DNA reads TGTGCCAGCAGCTATCGGGGAGACGTAGATACGCAGTATTTT. Protein product: CASSYRGDVDTQYF.

The CDR3 coding sequence is TGCGCCAGCAGCAAGACAGGGGCTTTTGGGACTGAAGCTTTCTTT. Amino acids: CASSKTGAFGTEAFF. The chain carries TRBV5-1 and TRBJ1-1, with 8 bases identical to TRBD1. The junction had 10 bases not matched to a gene; V was cut back by 4 bases and J by 5 bases. CDR3 size: 15 residues. CDR1 is SGHRS and CDR2 is YFSETQ in the germline V gene. The whole variable domain, remainder taken from reference TRBV5-1 and TRBJ1-1, is KAGVTQTPRYLIKTRGQQVTLSCSPISGHRSVSWYQQTPGQGLQFLFEYFSETQRNKGNFPGRFSGRQFSNSRSEMNVSTLELGDSALYLCASSKTGAFGTEAFFGQGTRLTVV.

The chain carries TRBV6-6 and TRBJ1-1; D is possibly TRBD1 (6 bases). V was pared by 6 bases and J by 5 bases, with 13 bases between. This CDR3 region has 13 residues. Germline V gene data show CDR1 as MNHNY and CDR2 as SVGAGI (reference sequence). The chain's CDR3 is CASRPIRGTEAFF. DNA for the CDR3: TGTGCCAGCAGGCCTATAAGGGGGACTGAAGCTTTCTTT.

The V call is TRBV19, the J call TRBJ1-1, with D possibly TRBD1 on 5 matching bases. V lost 9 bases and J 2 bases, leaving 16 bases between the germline ends. The germline CDR1 and CDR2 sequences are LNHDA and SQIVND (reference sequence). There are 14 residues in the CDR3. The CDR3 DNA reads as TGTGCCAGCACCTACCGGGGACCTAACACTGAAGCTTTCTTT. It translates to CASTYRGPNTEAFF.

The CDR3 bases are TGCAGCGTCCCATTTAAACCCGACTACAATGAGCAGTTCTTC. Its translation is CSVPFKPDYNEQFF. The chain employs TRBV29-1 and TRBJ2-1; D is unresolved. This CDR3 is built from 14 residues. In germline, CDR1 is SQVTM, CDR2 ANQGSEA. The ends were cut back, 6 bases at V and 3 bases at J, with 15 bases in the middle.

The chain combines TRBV30 with TRBJ1-6; D is undetermined. CDR3 size: 15 residues. Germline lookup yields CDR1 GTSNPN and CDR2 SVGIG (reference sequence). V gave up 0 bases and J gave up 0 bases, with 6 bases separating them. CDR3 DNA sequence: TGTGCCTGGAGTGTAAAGAGCTCCTATAATTCACCCCTCCACTTT. Its translation: CAWSVKSSYNSPLHF. The full variable domain, rest sourced from reference TRBV30 and TRBJ1-6, is SQTIHQWPATLVQPVGSPLSLECTVEGTSNPNLYWYRQAAGRGLQLLFYSVGIGQISSEVPQNLSASRPQDRQFILSSKKLLLSDSGFYLCAWSVKSSYNSPLHFGNGTRLTVT.

The gene calls are TRBV7-9 and TRBJ2-7; tentatively, D is TRBD1 (6 bases). This CDR3 is built from 14 residues. Germline V gene lookup returns CDR1 SEHNR and CDR2 FQNEAQ (reference sequence). Trimming removed 5 bases from V and 1 base from J, with 12 bases in between. The CDR3 region is CASSARDTSYEQYF. The CDR3 nucleotides are TGTGCCAGCAGCGCCCGGGACACTTCCTACGAGCAGTACTTC.

The rearrangement joins TRBV27 to TRBJ1-1; 8 bases are shared with TRBD1. The CDR3 consists of 17 residues. V dropped 4 bases and J dropped 1; count of bases not matched to a gene: 11. CDR1 MNHEY and CDR2 SMNVEV come from the germline V gene (reference sequence). CDR3 bases: TGTGCCAGCAGTTCAAGAAGACAGGGGTTGAGGAACACTGAAGCTTTCTTT. Its protein product is CASSSRRQGLRNTEAFF.

The chain employs TRBV5-4 and TRBJ2-3, with D tentatively TRBD2 (5 bases). Germline CDR1 SGHNT, CDR2 YYREEE (reference sequence). Trimming cost V 4 bases and J 2 bases, with 8 bases left between them. The CDR3 runs 13 residues. Here the CDR3 DNA reads TGTGCCAGCAGCCCGGGGTTCACAGATACGCAGTATTTT. Translating gives CASSPGFTDTQYF.

V usage is TRBV6-1 and J usage is TRBJ2-3; D possibly corresponds to TRBD2 (6 bases). This CDR3 is 14 amino acids long. The ends were cut back, 2 bases at V and 1 base at J, with 7 bases in the middle. Germline lookup yields CDR1 MNHNS and CDR2 SASEGT. The CDR3 here is CASSEPGGTDTQYF. The CDR3 DNA reads TGTGCCAGCAGTGAACCGGGGGGCACAGATACGCAGTATTTT.

The J gene is TRBJ2-2, the V gene TRBV6-5; no clear D gene. CDR3 size: 13 residues. V lost 5 bases, J lost 6 bases, and 10 bases lay in between. Looked up from germline, CDR1 is MNHEY and CDR2 is SVGAGI. The CDR3 protein is CASSLSVSGELFF. CDR3 nucleotide sequence: TGTGCCAGCAGTCTTTCTGTCTCCGGGGAGCTGTTTTTT.

CDR3 in amino acids: CASSPTGDSPLHF. The CDR3 coding sequence is TGTGCCAGCAGCCCTACCGGGGATTCACCCCTCCACTTT. V gene TRBV7-9 combines with J gene TRBJ1-6, with D unresolved. The CDR3 is made up of 13 amino acids. Germline V gene sequence: CDR1 SEHNR, CDR2 FQNEAQ (reference sequence). Trimming removed 5 bases at V and 8 bases at J, with 10 bases between.

This sequence joins TRBV28 and TRBJ1-6; D not resolved. Germline V gene lookup returns CDR1 MDHEN and CDR2 SYDVKM. The germline V and J ends were trimmed by 6 bases and 7 bases, with 13 bases remaining between them. CDR3 length equals 14 residues. The CDR3 nucleotides read TGTGCCAGCAGACCTGGACGGAGAAATTCACCCCTCCACTTT. Amino acid sequence: CASRPGRRNSPLHF.

The chain is built from TRBV5-1 and TRBJ2-7; 7 bases fit TRBD2. Per the germline V gene, CDR1 is SGHRS and CDR2 is YFSETQ. This CDR3 spans 14 amino acids. The J segment lost 5 bases and the V segment lost 1 base, leaving 6 bases of the junction unmatched. In DNA, the CDR3 is TGCGCCAGCAGCTTGCAGCGGGGTGACGACGAGCAGTACTTC. Encoded protein: CASSLQRGDDEQYF.